This entry lists 25 T cell receptor beta chains sequenced from one sample in a study of blood T cells in healthy people across ages. A J-beta primer mix and a sample-barcoded 5' primer were used in a second PCR of about 7 to 12 cycles. TCRdb redid the calling of the 5' RACE reads with MiXCR, one entry per CDR3 protein. The table lists 630,000 or so distinct CDR3 sequences, approximately 30% of them singletons. The sequenced sample was blood. The receptors shown here come from a woman aged 80 or over in good health.

This clonotype was observed many times. The genes are TRBV28 and TRBJ1-4; D might be TRBD1 (5 bases). Germline V lookup: CDR1 MDHEN, CDR2 SYDVKM. The V end lost 2 bases, the J end lost 4 bases, and 8 bases lay between the germline ends. The CDR3 spans 14 residues. CDR3 in DNA: TGTGCCAGCAGTTTAGGGGGTAATAATGAAAAACTGTTTTTT. Encoded protein: CASSLGGNNEKLFF.

This clonotype was counted ten times or more. V gene TRBV6-1 combines with J gene TRBJ2-5; maybe TRBD1 (6 bases). The germline V gene encodes CDR1 MNHNS and CDR2 SASEGT. With 3 bases removed from V and 2 bases from J, the gap between germline ends came to 13 bases. The CDR3 spans 15 residues. This CDR3 reads CASSDNTGPQETQYF. In DNA, the CDR3 is TGTGCCAGCAGTGACAATACAGGGCCACAAGAGACCCAGTACTTC.

The rearrangement joins TRBV9 to TRBJ2-2, with 8 nucleotides matching TRBD2. The V and J ends lost 2 bases and 2 bases, in that order; junction bases with no gene match: 8. The CDR3 spans 17 residues. Looked up from germline, CDR1 is SGDLS and CDR2 is YYNGEE. The CDR3 here is CASSVPSGSHNTGELFF. The CDR3 bases are TGTGCCAGCAGCGTCCCAAGCGGGAGCCACAACACCGGGGAGCTGTTTTTT.

The chain links TRBV5-1 to TRBJ1-1, with D unclear. Deletions cut 4 bases from V and 0 bases from J, with 7 bases between. Per germline, CDR1 SGHRS and CDR2 YFSETQ. CDR3 length: 13 residues. This CDR3 reads CASSIGMNTEAFF. For the CDR3, the DNA is TGCGCCAGCAGCATCGGAATGAACACTGAAGCTTTCTTT.

This clonotype was recorded at least ten times. The V and J genes are TRBV12-3 or TRBV12-4 and TRBJ2-3; tentative D call: TRBD2 (5 bases). Trimming shortened V by 6 bases and J by 2 bases, and 12 bases separated the two germline ends. This CDR3 contains 14 residues. CDR3 loop: CASSRGLDTDTQYF. CDR3 sequence (DNA): TGTGCCAGCAGCCGAGGACTTGACACAGATACGCAGTATTTT.

This sequence joins TRBV12-3 or TRBV12-4 and TRBJ2-1; the match to TRBD2 covers 9 bases. V dropped 5 bases and J dropped 8; count of bases not matched to a gene: 10. The CDR3 runs to 15 residues. CDR3 sequence reads: CASSQIAGEGYEQFF. The CDR3 coding sequence is TGTGCCAGCAGTCAAATAGCGGGGGAGGGCTATGAGCAGTTCTTC.

The gene calls are TRBV18 and TRBJ1-5; no reliable D call. The ends were cut back, 4 bases at V and 6 bases at J, with 22 bases in the middle. Germline lookup yields CDR1 KGHSH and CDR2 LQKENI. The CDR3 has 17 residues. The CDR3 DNA reads as TGTGCCAGCTCACTTGCCCAAGGTCCGGGGTATGGTCAGCCCCAGCATTTT. Its translation: CASSLAQGPGYGQPQHF.

This clonotype was detected only a few times. The chain combines TRBV29-1 with TRBJ1-5; no clear D gene. V gave up 4 bases and J gave up 3 bases, with 10 bases separating them. The CDR3 runs to 13 residues. Germline loops: CDR1 SQVTM, CDR2 ANQGSEA. For the CDR3, the DNA is TGCAGCGTTGTGTCCAATTCCAATCAGCCCCAGCATTTT. Amino acid sequence: CSVVSNSNQPQHF.

For this clonotype: A much larger clone differs from this one at a single base, so this may be a read error. This sequence joins TRBV6-2 or TRBV6-3 and TRBJ1-2, with D perhaps TRBD1 (5 bases). V was clipped by 2 bases and J by 2 bases, with 15 bases between them. This CDR3 spans 16 amino acids. Germline V CDR1 and CDR2: MNHEY, SVGEGT. CDR3 in amino acids: CASSYGGEGVNYGYTF. The DNA of the CDR3 is TGTGCCAGCAGTTACGGAGGGGAAGGGGTCAACTATGGCTACACCTTC.

This clonotype appeared many times. The V and J genes are TRBV5-1 and TRBJ2-3, with 14 bases lining up with TRBD2. The CDR3 is made up of 16 amino acids. Germline CDR1 is SGHRS and CDR2 is YFSETQ. V shed 0 bases, J shed 9 bases, and the junction held 6 bases outside the gene matches. CDR3 in DNA: TGCGCCAGCAGCTTGGGGACTAGCGGGGGGAGATTGACGCAGTATTTT. This sequence encodes CASSLGTSGGRLTQYF.

This chain links TRBV12-3 or TRBV12-4 with TRBJ1-1; perhaps TRBD1 as D (6 bases). Between the trimmed V and J ends, which lost 5 bases and 4 bases, there was a span of 14 bases. CDR3 length equals 14 residues. CDR3: CASSDWQGPTEAFF. CDR3 DNA sequence: TGTGCCAGCAGTGATTGGCAGGGGCCCACTGAAGCTTTCTTT.

This clonotype was seen a few times. The J gene is TRBJ2-3, the V gene TRBV20-1; D unresolved. This CDR3 comprises 13 residues. The V gene lost 1 base and the J gene lost 2 bases, with 7 bases spanning the gap. Germline assignment: CDR1 DFQATT and CDR2 SNEGSKA (reference sequence). In DNA, the CDR3 is TGCAGTGCTAGAGTGAACCCCACAGATACGCAGTATTTT. As protein: CSARVNPTDTQYF.

The V gene is TRBV7-9, the J gene TRBJ2-7, with D uncertain. This CDR3 is built from 14 residues. Germline V lookup: CDR1 SEHNR, CDR2 FQNEAQ (reference sequence). V dropped 1 base and J dropped 6 bases, with 13 bases sitting between them. The CDR3 region has the DNA TGTGCCAGCAGCTTAGACAAGGGCGGCGGCGAGCAGTACTTC. Protein sequence: CASSLDKGGGEQYF.

As DNA, the CDR3 is TGTGCCAGCAGCCGGCCTCGGGAGCCCCAGCATTTT. It is translated as CASSRPREPQHF. The chain carries TRBV6-5 and TRBJ1-5; unclear D gene. V was shortened by 6 bases and J by 8 bases, with 11 bases between the two germline ends. The CDR3 has 12 amino acids. Germline CDR1 is MNHEY and CDR2 is SVGAGI.

With respect to this clonotype: Just one base apart from a much larger clone, this may be a read error. The V and J genes are TRBV7-2 and TRBJ2-1; possible D gene TRBD2, 5 bases. The J call is doubtful: the DNA matches TRBJ2-7 better. The CDR3 spans 15 residues. Germline loops: CDR1 SGHTA, CDR2 FQGNSA. The CDR3 protein is CASSFRGLSYNEQYF. The CDR3 bases are TGTGCCAGCAGCTTTCGAGGGCTATCCTACAATGAGCAGTACTTC.

Comments on this clonotype: Since a much larger clone is just one base distant, this may be a read error. This chain links TRBV28 with TRBJ1-2; possibly TRBD1 for D (5 bases). CDR1 MDHEN and CDR2 SYDVKM come from the germline V gene. The CDR3 is 13 residues long. Trimming removed 7 bases from V and 8 bases from J, with 17 bases in between. Here the CDR3 reads CASTDAGKSGYTF. The CDR3 nucleotides are TGTGCCAGCACCGATGCAGGGAAGAGCGGCTACACCTTC.

This clonotype was picked up many times. The chain links TRBV5-1 to TRBJ2-1; D gene ambiguous. Germline CDR1 SGHRS, CDR2 YFSETQ. The V end lost 4 bases, the J end lost 5 bases, and 19 bases lay between the germline ends. This CDR3 is 16 amino acids long. CDR3 in DNA: TGCGCCAGCAGCCTGAACGACCCCTACGAGCACAATGAGCAGTTCTTC. Its protein is CASSLNDPYEHNEQFF.

In DNA, the CDR3 is TGTGCCAGCAGTCCGGTGACAAACCCCGGGGCCAACGTCCTGACTTTC. It translates to CASSPVTNPGANVLTF. This chain connects TRBV27 to TRBJ2-6; no definite D call. V was shortened by 5 bases and J by 4 bases, with 15 bases between the two germline ends. Per germline, CDR1 MNHEY and CDR2 SMNVEV (reference sequence). The CDR3 runs to 16 residues.

This rearrangement joins TRBV6-5 to TRBJ1-2; TRBD1 is a possible D gene (6 bases). CDR3 size: 13 residues. Germline V gene data show CDR1 as MNHEY and CDR2 as SVGAGI. V was shortened by 8 bases and J by 3 bases, with 13 bases between the two germline ends. CDR3 in amino acids: CASRGGRDYGYTF. CDR3 nucleotide sequence: TGTGCCAGCCGAGGGGGAAGGGACTATGGCTACACCTTC.

CDR3: CASSHLVSYGYTF. Written as DNA, the CDR3 is TGTGCCAGCAGCCATCTTGTCTCCTATGGCTACACCTTC. J is TRBJ1-2 and V is TRBV6-1; D gene unclear. CDR1 is MNHNS, CDR2 SASEGT, per germline. Trimming shortened V by 6 bases and J by 4 bases, and 12 bases separated the two germline ends. This CDR3 comprises 13 residues.

The table lists this clonotype with a few counts. The rearrangement links TRBV14 to TRBJ1-1; TRBD1 is a possible D gene (6 bases). The CDR3 covers 15 residues. Trimming pared 3 bases from V and 3 bases from J, leaving 14 bases between. The germline gives CDR1 SGHDN, CDR2 FVKESK. The CDR3 nucleotides are TGTGCCAGCAGCCAGGACAGCCTCTGGGACACTGAAGCTTTCTTT. Translation: CASSQDSLWDTEAFF.

This chain links TRBV20-1 with TRBJ2-5; 7 bases match TRBD2. This CDR3 contains 14 residues. In germline, CDR1 is DFQATT, CDR2 SNEGSKA (reference sequence). The junction had 19 bases not matched to a gene; V was cut back by 7 bases and J by 11 bases. Here the CDR3 reads CSVKRGGVNNEQYF. The DNA of the CDR3 is TGCAGTGTAAAGCGCGGGGGAGTAAACAATGAGCAGTACTTC.

This clonotype was picked up many times. The J gene is TRBJ2-3, the V gene TRBV10-3; D is unresolved. Deletions cut 7 bases from V and 6 bases from J, with 8 bases between. The CDR3 loop spans 11 amino acids. Germline CDR1 ENHRY, CDR2 SYGVKD. In DNA form, the CDR3 reads TGTGCCATCAAAACCGGCGATACGCAGTATTTT. Its protein product is CAIKTGDTQYF.

This clonotype was observed a handful of times. A much larger clone differs by one base, so this may be a read error. The chain uses TRBV4-3 and TRBJ1-2; D uncertain. The CDR3 is made up of 15 amino acids. Germline CDR1 reads LGHNA; CDR2 reads YSLEER. DNA for the CDR3: TGCGCCGGCAGCCCCAACCGAGGAGTGAACTATGGCTACACCTTC. Translated, it gives CAGSPNRGVNYGYTF.

Ten or more counts support this clonotype. The chain carries TRBV6-4 and TRBJ1-5; weak D call: TRBD1 (5 bases). Germline V gives CDR1 MRHNA, CDR2 SNTAGT. This CDR3 contains 15 residues. The germline V and J ends were trimmed by 0 bases and 1 base, with 7 bases remaining between them. The CDR3 coding sequence is TGTGCCAGCAGTGACTCGTGGGGGAGCAATCAGCCCCAGCATTTT. Its translation: CASSDSWGSNQPQHF.